This T cell receptor beta chain stems from a study of T cell repertoires in cytomegalovirus infection (dated by TCRdb to between 2018 and 2021). As for the study more broadly: Peptide stimulations targeted recently identified HLA-C-restricted CMV epitopes, whose presentation resists viral immunomodulation, together with well-studied HLA-B-restricted epitopes. Because public TCR beta signatures pointed to carriage of CMV infection together with the matching HLA type, the HLA type of each donor mattered for the analysis. Points the paper makes about the study in general: Carriers of CMV infection plus the relevant HLA type were discriminated by the cumulative frequency of public TCR beta family members in the study cohort and in an independent roughly 370-donor cohort. In the ex vivo response, HLA-C-restricted CMV-specific TCR beta clonotypes were dominant, and in two of eight donors the single most frequent clonotype came from this HLA-C-restricted group.

TCRdb records Illumina HiSeq 1500 as the sequencer. TCRdb reran the public reads through fastp at Q25 and MiXCR, keeping productive beta chains. Every CDR3 protein is listed once, alongside the most common genes and DNA of its rows. The sample table contains roughly 180,000 distinct CDR3 sequences; only one count was recorded for roughly 22% of them. Roughly 25% of the sample rests with the top ten. The CDR3 contains 15 residues, cysteine and phenylalanine counted. The read is trimmed to its CDR3 DNA, 45 bases read in frame from base 1. V lost 3 bases and J lost 7 bases, and the count of bases not matched to a germline gene is 4. The germline V gene (reference sequence) sets CDR1 to MNHEY and CDR2 to SMNVEV. The treatment or condition label of this sample denotes: in vitro stimulation with specific CMV peptide epitopes to enrich CMV-specific T cells. In the case of this clonotype: Its antigen is still unknown. Base qualities are missing; no much larger clone stands one base away.

The receptor comes from a human donor in good health (CMV status not recorded). Some clones in this sample may be carry-over from other donors' samples. The specimen comprised CD8+ T cells from cultured PBMCs, sampled from culture after CMV antigen stimulation. The V and J genes are TRBV27 and TRBJ2-1, with TRBD1 matching 12 junction bases. DNA sequence: TGTGCCAGCAGTTTCGGGACAGGGGGCCTGAATGAGCAGTTCTTC. Translated, this is CASSFGTGGLNEQFF.